This T cell receptor beta chain appears in the sequencing data of a study of response to subunit inactivated influenza vaccine. In its sample, this clonotype was seen a few times. Each CDR3 protein gets one entry after TCRdb re-called the RT-PCR reads with MiXCR. This table has 150,000 to 200,000 distinct CDR3 sequences, about an eighth appearing once. The CDR3 spans 13 residues. Germline V gene lookup returns CDR1 MDHEN and CDR2 SYDVKM. The V end lost 5 bases, the J end lost 7 bases, and 14 bases lay between the germline ends. These same data were also listed under a study on T cells expressing NK-cell markers. That study reports: For TCR beta, cDNA was produced by 5'RACE template switching with UMIs. Investigators obtained TCR beta repertoires from sorted CD3+CD56+NKG2C+, CD3+CD56+NKG2C- and CD3+CD56-NKG2C+ T cells. Seropositivity for HCMV was found in seven of the eight sequenced donors, with one seronegative. Several donors' CD3+CD56-NKG2C+ cells were dominated by the same clonotypes.

This specimen consisted of CD8+ T cells sorted from PBMCs, obtained 11 to 12 days after vaccination. The V call is TRBV28, the J call TRBJ1-2; TRBD1 might be the D (6 bases). The receptor comes from a man aged 50-59 years who received an inactivated influenza vaccine. Here the CDR3 reads CASSRATGGGYTF. The CDR3 region has the DNA TGTGCCAGCAGTCGTGCGACAGGCGGTGGCTACACCTTC.